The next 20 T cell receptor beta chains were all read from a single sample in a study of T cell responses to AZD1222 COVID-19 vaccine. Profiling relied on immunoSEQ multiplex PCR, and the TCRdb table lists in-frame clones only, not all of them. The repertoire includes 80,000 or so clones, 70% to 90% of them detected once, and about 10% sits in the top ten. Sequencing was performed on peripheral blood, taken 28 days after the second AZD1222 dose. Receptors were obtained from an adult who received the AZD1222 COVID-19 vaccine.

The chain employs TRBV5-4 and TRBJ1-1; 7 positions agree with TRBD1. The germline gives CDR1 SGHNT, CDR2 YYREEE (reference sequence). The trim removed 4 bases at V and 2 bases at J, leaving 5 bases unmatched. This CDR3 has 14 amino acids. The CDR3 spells CASSPGQPNTEAFF. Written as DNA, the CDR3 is TGTGCCAGCAGCCCGGGACAGCCTAACACTGAAGCTTTCTTT.

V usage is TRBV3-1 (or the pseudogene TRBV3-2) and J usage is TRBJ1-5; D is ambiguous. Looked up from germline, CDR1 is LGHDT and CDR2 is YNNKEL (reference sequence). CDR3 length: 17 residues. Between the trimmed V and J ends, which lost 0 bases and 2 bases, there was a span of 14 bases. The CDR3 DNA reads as TGTGCCAGCAGCCAAGAGTGGGGAGGGCGAGGCAATCAGCCCCAGCATTTT. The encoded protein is CASSQEWGGRGNQPQHF.

DNA of the CDR3: TGTGCCAGCAGTGGTACCGGGACAGGGGGGACAGATACGCAGTATTTT. This codes for CASSGTGTGGTDTQYF. The J gene is TRBJ2-3, the V gene TRBV25-1; 11 bases align to TRBD1. The CDR3 totals 16 residues. Per the germline V gene, CDR1 is MGHDK and CDR2 is SYGVNS. V was clipped by 4 bases and J by 3 bases; unmatched bases: 6.

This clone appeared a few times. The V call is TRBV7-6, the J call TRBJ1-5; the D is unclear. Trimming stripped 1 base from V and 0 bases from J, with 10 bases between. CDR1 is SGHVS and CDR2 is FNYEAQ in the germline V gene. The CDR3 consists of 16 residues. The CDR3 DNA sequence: TGTGCCAGCAGCTTAGGCGCCGGAAATAGCAATCAGCCCCAGCATTTT. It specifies CASSLGAGNSNQPQHF.

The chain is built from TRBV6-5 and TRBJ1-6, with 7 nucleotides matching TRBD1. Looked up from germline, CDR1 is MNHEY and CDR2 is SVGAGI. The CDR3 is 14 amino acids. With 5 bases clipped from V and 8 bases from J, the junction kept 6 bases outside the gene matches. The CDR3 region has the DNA TGTGCCAGCAGTAGGGGACAGACAGATTCACCCCTCCACTTT. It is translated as CASSRGQTDSPLHF.

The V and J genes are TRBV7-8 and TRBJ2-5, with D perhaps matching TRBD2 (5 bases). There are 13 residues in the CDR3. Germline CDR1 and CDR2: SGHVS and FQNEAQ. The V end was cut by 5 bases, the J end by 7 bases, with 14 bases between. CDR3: CASSPSEGRTQYF. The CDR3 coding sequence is TGTGCCAGCAGCCCGAGTGAAGGGAGGACCCAGTACTTC.

DNA of the CDR3: TGTGCCAGCAGCTTAGATCTGGGACAGCCGGCCGGGGAGCTGTTTTTT. Its translation is CASSLDLGQPAGELFF. The chain carries TRBV7-8 and TRBJ2-2; 7 bases line up with TRBD1. The germline V gene encodes CDR1 SGHVS and CDR2 FQNEAQ. CDR3 length: 16 amino acids. After removal of 1 base from V and 6 bases from J, the junction contained 8 bases not matched to a gene.

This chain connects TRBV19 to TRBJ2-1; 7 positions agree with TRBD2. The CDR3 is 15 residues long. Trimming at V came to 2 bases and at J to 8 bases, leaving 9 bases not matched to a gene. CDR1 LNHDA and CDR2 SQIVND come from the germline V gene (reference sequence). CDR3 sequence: CASSIWGGKADEQFF. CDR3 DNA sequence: TGTGCCAGTAGTATATGGGGGGGTAAGGCCGATGAGCAGTTCTTC.

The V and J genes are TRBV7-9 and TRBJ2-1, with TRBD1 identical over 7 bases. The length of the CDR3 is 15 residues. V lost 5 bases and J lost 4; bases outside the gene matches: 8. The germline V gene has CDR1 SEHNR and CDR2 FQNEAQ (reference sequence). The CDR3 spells CASSREGQNYNEQFF. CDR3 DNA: TGTGCCAGCAGCCGCGAGGGACAGAATTACAATGAGCAGTTCTTC.

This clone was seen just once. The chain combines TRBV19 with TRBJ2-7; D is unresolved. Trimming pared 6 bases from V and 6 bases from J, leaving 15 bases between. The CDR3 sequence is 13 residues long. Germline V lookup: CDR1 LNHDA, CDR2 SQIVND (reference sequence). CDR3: CASSDSSGSEQYF. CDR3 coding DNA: TGTGCCAGTAGCGACTCCTCCGGCAGCGAGCAGTACTTC.

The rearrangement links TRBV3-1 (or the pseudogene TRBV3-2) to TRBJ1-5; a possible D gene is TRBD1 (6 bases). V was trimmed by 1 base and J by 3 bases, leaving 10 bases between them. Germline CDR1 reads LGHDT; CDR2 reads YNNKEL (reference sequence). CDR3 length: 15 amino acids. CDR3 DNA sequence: TGTGCCAGCAGCCAAGTGGCAGGGGACAATCAGCCCCAGCATTTT. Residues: CASSQVAGDNQPQHF.

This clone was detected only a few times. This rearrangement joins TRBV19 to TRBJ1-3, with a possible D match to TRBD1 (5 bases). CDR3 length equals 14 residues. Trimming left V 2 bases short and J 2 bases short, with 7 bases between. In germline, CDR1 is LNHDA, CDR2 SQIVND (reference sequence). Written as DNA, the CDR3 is TGTGCCAGTAGTATACAGGGTCCTGGAAACACCATATATTTT. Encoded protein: CASSIQGPGNTIYF.

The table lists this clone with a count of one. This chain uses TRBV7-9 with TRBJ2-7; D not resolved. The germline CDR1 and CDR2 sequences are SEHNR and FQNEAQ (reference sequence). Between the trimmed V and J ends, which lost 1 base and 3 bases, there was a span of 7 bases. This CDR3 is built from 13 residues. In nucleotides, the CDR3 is TGTGCCAGCAGCTTAGGGTCTCTCTACGAGCAGTACTTC. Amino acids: CASSLGSLYEQYF.

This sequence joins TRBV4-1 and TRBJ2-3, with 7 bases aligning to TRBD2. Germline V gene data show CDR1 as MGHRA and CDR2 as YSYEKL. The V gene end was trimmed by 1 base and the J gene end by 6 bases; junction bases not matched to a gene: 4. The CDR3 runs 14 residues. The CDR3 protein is CASSQAGGGDTQYF. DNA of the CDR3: TGCGCCAGCAGCCAAGCGGGGGGTGGGGATACGCAGTATTTT.

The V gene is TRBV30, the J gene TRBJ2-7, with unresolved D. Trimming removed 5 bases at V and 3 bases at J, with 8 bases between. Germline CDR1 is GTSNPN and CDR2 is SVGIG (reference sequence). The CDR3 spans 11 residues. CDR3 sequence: CAWDGYYEQYF. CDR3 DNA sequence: TGTGCCTGGGACGGTTACTACGAGCAGTACTTC.

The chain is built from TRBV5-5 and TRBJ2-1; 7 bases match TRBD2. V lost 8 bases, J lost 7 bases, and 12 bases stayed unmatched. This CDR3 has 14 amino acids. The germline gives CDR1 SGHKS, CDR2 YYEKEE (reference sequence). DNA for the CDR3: TGTGCCAGTGACTTACGGGGGGACCTAAATGAGCAGTTCTTC. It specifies CASDLRGDLNEQFF. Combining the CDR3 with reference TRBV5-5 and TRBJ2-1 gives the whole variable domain DAGVTQSPTHLIKTRGQQVTLRCSPISGHKSVSWYQQVLGQGPQFIFQYYEKEERGRGNFPDRFSARQFPNYSSELNVNALLLGDSALYLCASDLRGDLNEQFFGPGTRLTVL.

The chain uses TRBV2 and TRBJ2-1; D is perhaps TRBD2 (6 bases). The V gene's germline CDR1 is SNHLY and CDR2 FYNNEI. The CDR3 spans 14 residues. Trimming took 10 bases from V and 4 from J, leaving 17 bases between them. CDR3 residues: CATLRRRDYNEQFF. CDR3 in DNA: TGTGCCACCCTAAGGCGGCGGGATTACAATGAGCAGTTCTTC.

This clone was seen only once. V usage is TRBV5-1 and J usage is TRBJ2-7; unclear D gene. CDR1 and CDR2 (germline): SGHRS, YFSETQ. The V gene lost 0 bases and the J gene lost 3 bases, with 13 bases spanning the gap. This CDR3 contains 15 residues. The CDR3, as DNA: TGCGCCAGCAGCTTGGCCCAGCCAGCCGTCTACGAGCAGTACTTC. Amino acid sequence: CASSLAQPAVYEQYF.

CDR3 in DNA: TGTGCCAGCAGCGGGGACCTGCGCTATGGCTACACCTTC. Its protein is CASSGDLRYGYTF. The chain combines TRBV2 with TRBJ1-2; possible D gene TRBD1, 5 bases. The V end was cut by 6 bases, the J end by 4 bases, with 12 bases between. CDR3 length: 13 residues. The germline CDR1 and CDR2 sequences are SNHLY and FYNNEI.

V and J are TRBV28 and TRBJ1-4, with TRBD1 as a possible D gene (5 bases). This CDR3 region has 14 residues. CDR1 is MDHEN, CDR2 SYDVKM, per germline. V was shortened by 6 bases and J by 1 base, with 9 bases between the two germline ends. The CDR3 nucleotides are TGTGCCAGCAGCCCGACAGTAACTAATGAAAAACTGTTTTTT. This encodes CASSPTVTNEKLFF.